The present T cell receptor (beta chain) was sequenced within a study of Ad26.COV2.S vaccination and SARS-CoV-2 variants. For the study at large: Participant was drawn from the COV1001 Ad26.COV2.S trial arm. Intramuscular Ad26.COV2.S at 5x10^10 or 1x10^11 viral particles. Notes on the study in general: A substantial breadth of spike-specific CD8+ and CD4+ T cell responses after vaccination has been reported.

As for this clone: Its target is unknown.

Trimming removed 2 bases from V and 7 bases from J, with 12 bases in between. The CDR3 consists of 14 residues. Germline assignment: CDR1 MNHEY and CDR2 SVGEGT. Measured with immunoSEQ multiplex PCR; TCRdb has only the in-frame clones, and not every one. There are 300,000 to 450,000 clones in the sample; approximately 85% occur only once, and about 3.3% lies in the top ten. Indicated treatment: roughly 18 received Ad26.COV2.S at low or high dose, single or two shots; roughly five received placebo; per-sample allocation not given. The study sampled participants on day 63 after the first vaccine or placebo injection. The individual, an adult aged 18-55 years, was a donor in Boston.

This clonotype was obtained from a person aged 18-65 years who received the Ad26.COV2.S COVID-19 vaccine or a placebo. This chain links TRBV6-2 or TRBV6-3 with TRBJ1-5; no clear D gene. The sequencing used peripheral blood, collected in a trial of Ad26.COV2.S vaccine versus placebo. The CDR3: CASSYLPGSQPQHF. The CDR3 nucleotides read TGTGCCAGCAGTTACCTTCCAGGTAGCCAGCCCCAGCATTTT.